This T cell receptor (beta chain) comes out of a study of blood T cell repertoires in COVID-19 (TCRdb year 2020). As for the study more broadly: Samples from collaborators originated in the United States, Italy and Spain and spanned both the acute and convalescent phases of COVID-19. Samples came from the ongoing ImmuneRACE study (first 160 participants) plus 1,254 subjects from 6 global collaborators. The repertoires were made available in a free public database intended to serve as a resource for research on the immune response to SARS-CoV-2. Where available, HLA class I and class II types were taken from metadata supplied by the sample provider and were not determined by assay-based typing. Sample metadata almost always included a de-identified subject ID, COVID-19 status, age in years and sex. Subjects who had been exposed to COVID-19, were actively infected with it, or had recovered from it provided the deeply sampled blood TCRbeta repertoires that made up the dataset. The prospective study material was composed of cDNA or gDNA derived from T cells, B-cell-depleted T cells, or PBMCs.

TCRbeta CDR3 regions were amplified from genomic DNA by means of the immunoSEQ Assay, a bias-controlled multiplex PCR. As for the original processing: The number of nucleated cells in each sample was estimated by amplification of reference gene primers within the assay. To quantify the absolute abundance of each unique TCRbeta CDR3 rearrangement, sequence reads were collapsed and filtered. For each sample, productive Simpson clonality was calculated by taking the square root of Simpson's diversity index across productive rearrangements. TCRdb provides this immuneACCESS table in a form limited to in-frame rearrangements. Some clones are lacking; in checked studies, under half of them reflect an unresolved V gene, and why the rest are absent is not known. The DNA gave D and trimming, while V, J and clone size come from that table. The sample table records approximately 200,000 clones; 80% to 90% of these occur just once. The ten largest clones represent 2.5% to 3.5% of the sample.

Worth noting for this clone: The antigen it recognizes is unknown. It has no much larger one-base neighbor in the sample; base qualities were not kept.

Collaborating institutions collected whole blood in K2EDTA tubes following their own protocols. Collaborator samples were shipped for TCRbeta analysis as frozen whole blood, isolated PBMCs, or DNA extracted from either sample type. Results and caveats for the whole study, not just this receptor: How much clinical and demographic metadata was included differed by source and by participant, and the metadata was provided uncurated.

A distance of 10 bases separates the germline ends of V and J, which lose 2 bases and 3 bases respectively. Taken from cysteine to phenylalanine, the CDR3 has 13 residues. Just the 39-base CDR3 DNA is kept, in frame starting at base 1. The germline V gene encodes CDR1 GTSNPN and CDR2 SVGIG (reference sequence). Sequencing was performed on peripheral blood. This TCR was sampled from a man between 60 and 70 years old with acute or convalescent COVID-19. This chain is built from TRBV30 and TRBJ1-1, with TRBD1 tentatively as D gene (6 bases match). The sequenced DNA is TGTGCCTGGAGTCCGTCAGGGGACACTGAAGCTTTCTTT. Translated, it gives CAWSPSGDTEAFF.